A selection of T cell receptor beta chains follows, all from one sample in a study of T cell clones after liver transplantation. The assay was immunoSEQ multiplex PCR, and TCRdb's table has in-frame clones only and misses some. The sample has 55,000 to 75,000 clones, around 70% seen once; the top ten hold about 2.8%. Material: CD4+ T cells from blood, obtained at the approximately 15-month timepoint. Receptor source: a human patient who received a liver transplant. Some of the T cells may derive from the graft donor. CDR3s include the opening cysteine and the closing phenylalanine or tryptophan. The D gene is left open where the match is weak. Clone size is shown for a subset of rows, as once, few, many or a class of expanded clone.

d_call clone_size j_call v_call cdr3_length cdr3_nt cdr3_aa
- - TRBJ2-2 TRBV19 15 TGTGCCAGTGGGGGGACAAGTCGGAACACCGGGGAGCTGTTTTTT CASGGTSRNTGELFF
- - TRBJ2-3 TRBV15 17 TGTGCCACCAGCAGAGGTCGAGTGGGAAGCAACACAGATACGCAGTATTTT CATSRGRVGSNTDTQYF
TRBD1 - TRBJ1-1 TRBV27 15 TGTGCCAGCAGTACCAGGGACAGGGGAGGCACTGAAGCTTTCTTT CASSTRDRGGTEAFF
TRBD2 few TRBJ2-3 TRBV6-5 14 TGTGCCAGCAGTGTGCGGGAGCCCACAGATACGCAGTATTTT CASSVREPTDTQYF
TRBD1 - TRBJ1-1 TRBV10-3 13 TGTGCCACAGAAGACAGGGGGAACACTGAAGCTTTCTTT CATEDRGNTEAFF
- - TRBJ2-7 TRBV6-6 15 TGTGCCAGCAGTTACGTAGGCGGGGACCCCTACGAGCAGTACTTC CASSYVGGDPYEQYF
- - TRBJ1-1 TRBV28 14 TGTGCCAGCAGTTTCGCAGGTAGGAACACTGAAGCTTTCTTT CASSFAGRNTEAFF
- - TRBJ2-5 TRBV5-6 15 TGTGCCAGCAGCTTGGACACAGGCCCGAGGGAGACCCAGTACTTC CASSLDTGPRETQYF
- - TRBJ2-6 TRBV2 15 TGTGCCAGCAGTCCCTCACCCTCTGGGGCCAACGTCCTGACTTTC CASSPSPSGANVLTF
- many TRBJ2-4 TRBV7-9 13 TGTGCCAGCAGCCGAGAAGGGCGGGACATTCAGTACTTC CASSREGRDIQYF
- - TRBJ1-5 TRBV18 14 TGTGCCAGCTCACCAGCGGGGGAGGGTCAGCCCCAGCATTTT CASSPAGEGQPQHF
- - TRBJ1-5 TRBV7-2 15 TGTGCCAGCAGCTTAGCGGTCAATAGCAATCAGCCCCAGCATTTT CASSLAVNSNQPQHF
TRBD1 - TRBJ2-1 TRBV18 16 TGTGCCAGCTCACCACCTGGGACAGGGGGAAGCAATGAGCAGTTCTTC CASSPPGTGGSNEQFF
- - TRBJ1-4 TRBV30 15 TGTGCCTGGAGCGACACAGGGCCCACTAATGAAAAACTGTTTTTT CAWSDTGPTNEKLFF
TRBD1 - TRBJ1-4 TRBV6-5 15 TGTGCCAGCAGTTACCGGACAGGGGCTAATGAAAAACTGTTTTTT CASSYRTGANEKLFF
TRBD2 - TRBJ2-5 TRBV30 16 TGTGCCTGGAGACACCTGCTGGGACTAGAAGGAGAGACCCAGTACTTC CAWRHLLGLEGETQYF
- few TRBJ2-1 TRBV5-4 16 TGTGCCAGCAGCCGTTCAACGGGGAGCTCCTACAATGAGCAGTTCTTC CASSRSTGSSYNEQFF
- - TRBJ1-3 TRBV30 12 TGTGCCTGGGGGGGCTCTGGAAACACCATATATTTT CAWGGSGNTIYF
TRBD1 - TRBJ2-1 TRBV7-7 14 TGTGCCAGCAGCTCCGGACAGGGTTCAAATGAGCAGTTCTTC CASSSGQGSNEQFF
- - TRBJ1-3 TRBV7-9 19 TGTGCCAGCAGCACCTGGCCCCGGACAGAAACTACCTCTGGAAACACCATATATTTT CASSTWPRTETTSGNTIYF
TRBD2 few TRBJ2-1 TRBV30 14 TGTGCCTGGTCCGGGACTAGTAATTTCTATGAGCAGTTCTTC CAWSGTSNFYEQFF
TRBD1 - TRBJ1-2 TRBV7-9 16 TGTGCCAGCAGCCTGCCGGGAGGGGGCACGGGTCATGGCTACACCTTC CASSLPGGGTGHGYTF
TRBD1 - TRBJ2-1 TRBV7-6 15 TGTGCCAGCAGCTTAGCGAGGACAGGGGCATCGGAGCAGTTCTTC CASSLARTGASEQFF
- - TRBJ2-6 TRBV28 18 TGTGCCAGCAGCTCCCGGGAACAGGGCATAGGTGGGGCCAACGTCCTGACTTTC CASSSREQGIGGANVLTF
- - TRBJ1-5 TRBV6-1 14 TGTGCCGGCTCAAGGGGGACGGGCAATCAGCCCCAGCATTTT CAGSRGTGNQPQHF
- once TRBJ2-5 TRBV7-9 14 TGTGCCAGCAGCCGAGCGGCAGGTCAAGAGACCCAGTACTTC CASSRAAGQETQYF
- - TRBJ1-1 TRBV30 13 TGTGCCTGGAGTGTACGGAAGAACACTGAAGCTTTCTTT CAWSVRKNTEAFF
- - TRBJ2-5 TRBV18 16 TGTGCCAGCTCACCACCAGGCGGCACCTCCCGGGAGACCCAGTACTTC CASSPPGGTSRETQYF
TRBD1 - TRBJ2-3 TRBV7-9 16 TGTGCCAGCAGCCGCCAGACAGGGGGCGGCACAGATACGCAGTATTTT CASSRQTGGGTDTQYF
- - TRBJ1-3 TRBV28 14 TGTGCCAGCAGCACCAGCGGGACTTTAGCCACCATATATTTT CASSTSGTLATIYF